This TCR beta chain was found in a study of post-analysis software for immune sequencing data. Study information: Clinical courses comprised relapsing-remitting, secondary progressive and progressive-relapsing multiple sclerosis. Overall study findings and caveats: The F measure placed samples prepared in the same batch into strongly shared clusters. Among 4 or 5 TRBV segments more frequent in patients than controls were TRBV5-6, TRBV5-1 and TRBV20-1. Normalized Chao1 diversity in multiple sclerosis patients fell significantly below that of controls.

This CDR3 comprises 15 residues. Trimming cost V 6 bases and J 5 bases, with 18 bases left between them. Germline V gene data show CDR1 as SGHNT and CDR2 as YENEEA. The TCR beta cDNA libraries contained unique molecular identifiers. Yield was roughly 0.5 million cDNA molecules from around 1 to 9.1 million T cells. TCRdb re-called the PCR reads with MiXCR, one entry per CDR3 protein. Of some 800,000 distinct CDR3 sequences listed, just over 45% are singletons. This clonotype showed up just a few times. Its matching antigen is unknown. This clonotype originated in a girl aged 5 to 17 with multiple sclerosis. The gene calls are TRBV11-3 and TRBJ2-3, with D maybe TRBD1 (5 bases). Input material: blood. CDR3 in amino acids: CASRPTEVHRDTQYF. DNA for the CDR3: TGTGCCAGCAGACCGACAGAGGTCCACCGAGATACGCAGTATTTT.